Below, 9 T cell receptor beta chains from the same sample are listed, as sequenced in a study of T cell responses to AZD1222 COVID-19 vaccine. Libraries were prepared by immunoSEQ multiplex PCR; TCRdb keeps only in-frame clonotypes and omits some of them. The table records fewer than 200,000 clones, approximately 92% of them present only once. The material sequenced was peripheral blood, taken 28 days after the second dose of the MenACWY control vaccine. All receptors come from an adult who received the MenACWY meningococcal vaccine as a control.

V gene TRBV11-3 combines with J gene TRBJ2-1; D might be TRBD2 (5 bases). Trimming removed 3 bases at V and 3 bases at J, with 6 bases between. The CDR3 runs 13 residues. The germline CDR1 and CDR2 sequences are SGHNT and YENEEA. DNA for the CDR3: TGTGCCAGCAGCTTTACTAGCTACAATGAGCAGTTCTTC. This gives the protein CASSFTSYNEQFF.

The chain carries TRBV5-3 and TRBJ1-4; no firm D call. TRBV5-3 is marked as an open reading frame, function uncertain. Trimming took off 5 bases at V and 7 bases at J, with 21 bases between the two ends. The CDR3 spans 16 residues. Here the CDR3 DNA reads TGTGCCAGAAGTTCTGGGCTCGGGCCTAACGTTGAAAAACTGTTTTTT. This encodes CARSSGLGPNVEKLFF.

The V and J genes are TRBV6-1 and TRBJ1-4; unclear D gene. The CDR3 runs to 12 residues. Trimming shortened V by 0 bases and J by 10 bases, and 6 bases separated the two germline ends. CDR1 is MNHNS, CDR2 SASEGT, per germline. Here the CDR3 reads CASSEAWAKLFF. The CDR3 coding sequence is TGTGCCAGCAGTGAAGCATGGGCAAAACTGTTTTTT.

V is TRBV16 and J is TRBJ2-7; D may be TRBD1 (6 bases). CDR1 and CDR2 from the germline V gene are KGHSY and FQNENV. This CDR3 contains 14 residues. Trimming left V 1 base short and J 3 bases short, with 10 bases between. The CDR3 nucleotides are TGTGCCAGCAGCCAATACGGACAGAGCTACGAGCAGTACTTC. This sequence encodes CASSQYGQSYEQYF.

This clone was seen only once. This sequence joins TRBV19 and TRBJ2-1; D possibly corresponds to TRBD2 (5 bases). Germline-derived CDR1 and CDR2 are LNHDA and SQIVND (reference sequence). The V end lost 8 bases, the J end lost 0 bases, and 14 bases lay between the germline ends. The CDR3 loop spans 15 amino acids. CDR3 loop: CASGRGADSYNEQFF. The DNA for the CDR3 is TGTGCCAGTGGCCGGGGAGCGGACTCCTACAATGAGCAGTTCTTC.

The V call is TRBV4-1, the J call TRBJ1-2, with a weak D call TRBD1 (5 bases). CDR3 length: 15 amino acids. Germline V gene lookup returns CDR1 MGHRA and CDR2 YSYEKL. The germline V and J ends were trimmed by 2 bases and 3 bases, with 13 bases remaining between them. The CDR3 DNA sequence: TGCGCCAGCAGCCAACAGGAGTCAGGGTACTATGGCTACACCTTC. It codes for CASSQQESGYYGYTF.

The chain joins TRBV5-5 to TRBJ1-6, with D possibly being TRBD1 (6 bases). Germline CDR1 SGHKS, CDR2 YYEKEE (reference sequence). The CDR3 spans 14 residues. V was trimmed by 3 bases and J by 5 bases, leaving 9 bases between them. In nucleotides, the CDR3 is TGTGCCAGCAGCTACAGGGTGGATAATTCACCCCTCCACTTT. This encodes CASSYRVDNSPLHF.

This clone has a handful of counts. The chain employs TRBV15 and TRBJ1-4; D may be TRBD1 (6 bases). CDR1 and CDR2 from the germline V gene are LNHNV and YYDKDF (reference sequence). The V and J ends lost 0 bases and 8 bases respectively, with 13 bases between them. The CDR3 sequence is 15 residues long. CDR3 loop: CATSRDRGLEEKLFF. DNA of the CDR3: TGTGCCACCAGCAGAGATCGGGGGCTTGAGGAAAAACTGTTTTTT. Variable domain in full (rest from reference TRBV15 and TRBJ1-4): DAMVIQNPRYQVTQFGKPVTLSCSQTLNHNVMYWYQQKSSQAPKLLFHYYDKDFNNEADTPDNFQSRRPNTSFCFLDIRSPGLGDTAMYLCATSRDRGLEEKLFFGSGTQLSVL.

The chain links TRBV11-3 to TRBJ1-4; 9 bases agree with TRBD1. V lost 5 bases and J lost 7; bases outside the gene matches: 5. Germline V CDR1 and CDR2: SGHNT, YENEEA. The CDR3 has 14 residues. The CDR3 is CASSLQGAGEKLFF. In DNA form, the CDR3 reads TGTGCCAGCAGCCTACAGGGGGCAGGTGAAAAACTGTTTTTT. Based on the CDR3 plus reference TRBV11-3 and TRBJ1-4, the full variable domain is EAGVVQSPRYKIIEKKQPVAFWCNPISGHNTLYWYLQNLGQGPELLIRYENEEAVDDSQLPKDRFSAERLKGVDSTLKIQPAELGDSAVYLCASSLQGAGEKLFFGSGTQLSVL.